This entry lists 5 T cell receptor beta chains sequenced from one sample in a study of T cells after yellow fever vaccination. One entry per CDR3 protein results from TCRdb running MiXCR on the 5' RACE reads. The sample includes around 530,000 distinct CDR3 sequences, less than 20% of them seen just once. The sample consisted of PBMCs, taken 5 days after the first yellow fever vaccination. Every receptor here comes from a man between 18 and 35 years old who received the YFV17D yellow fever vaccine.

The rearrangement joins TRBV10-3 to TRBJ1-1; D is perhaps TRBD1 (5 bases). Trimming shortened V by 4 bases and J by 4 bases, and 10 bases separated the two germline ends. This CDR3 contains 13 residues. The germline CDR1 and CDR2 sequences are ENHRY and SYGVKD. CDR3 residues: CAISASGGTEAFF. As DNA, the CDR3 is TGTGCCATCAGTGCATCCGGGGGCACTGAAGCTTTCTTT.

This clonotype has a handful of counts. V gene TRBV7-9 combines with J gene TRBJ2-7; 9 bases are a match to TRBD1. After removal of 5 bases from V and 2 bases from J, the junction contained 10 bases not matched to a gene. Germline V gene sequence: CDR1 SEHNR, CDR2 FQNEAQ (reference sequence). The CDR3 length is 16 residues. The CDR3, as DNA: TGTGCCAGCAGCCCGAGGACAGGGGTTAGGCCCTACGAGCAGTACTTC. Translating gives CASSPRTGVRPYEQYF.

This clonotype was picked up many times. The V gene is TRBV6-5, the J gene TRBJ1-3; D remains unclear. The germline V gene encodes CDR1 MNHEY and CDR2 SVGAGI. V lost 7 bases and J 2 bases, leaving 6 bases between the germline ends. The CDR3 has 12 residues. CDR3 sequence: CASTSAGNTIYF. The CDR3 DNA follows: TGTGCCAGCACGTCAGCTGGAAACACCATATATTTT.

V usage is TRBV6-4 and J usage is TRBJ1-1; D is perhaps TRBD1 (5 bases). The CDR3 contains 13 residues. Germline CDR1 and CDR2: MRHNA and SNTAGT. Trimming cost V 6 bases and J 1 base, with 9 bases left between them. CDR3 protein: CASRAQGNTEAFF. Written as DNA, the CDR3 is TGTGCCAGCAGGGCTCAGGGGAACACTGAAGCTTTCTTT.

The CDR3 reads CASSQDREGARTEAFF. CDR3 nucleotide sequence: TGTGCCAGCAGCCAAGATCGCGAAGGGGCCAGGACTGAAGCTTTCTTT. The gene calls are TRBV4-2 and TRBJ1-1; D might be TRBD1 (5 bases). CDR3 length: 16 residues. Trimming took off 0 bases at V and 5 bases at J, with 16 bases between the two ends. Per the germline V gene, CDR1 is LGHNA and CDR2 is YNFKEQ.